This T cell receptor beta chain was retrieved from a study of cytomegalovirus exposure and HLA in healthy donors. Donors sampled were nominally healthy, though unrecorded immune exposures were likely. Study findings and constraints: Upon later analysis, HLA-associated TCR beta chains proved more clonally expanded than other, equally common chains.

Primers included in the PCR were 60 Vbeta and 13 Jbeta primers. Assay used: immunoSEQ multiplex PCR; TCRdb lists only in-frame clones, some missing. Its table records about 160,000 clones. As concerns this clone: What it binds is not known.

Sequencing was carried out using PBMCs. The clonotype comes from a woman in her sixties in good health and CMV-seronegative.

In DNA form, the CDR3 reads TGCGCCAGCACACTAGCGGGGAGATACAATGAGCAGTTCTTC. The encoded protein is CASTLAGRYNEQFF. This rearrangement joins TRBV5-1 to TRBJ2-1; 10 bases agree with TRBD2. The germline gives CDR1 SGHRS, CDR2 YFSETQ. Trimming removed 6 bases from V and 4 bases from J; junction bases left unmatched: 4. The CDR3 has 14 amino acids.